The T cell receptor beta chain described here comes from a study of CD8+ T cells in alopecia areata. In the study overall: Severity scores in treated patients reflected the percentage of scalp affected.

Overall study results and limits: Lesional scalp displayed greater clonality than normal scalp, most notably in alopecia totalis/universalis. The study also sequences resident alphabeta T cells of normal skin in scalp samples.

Treatment meaning: oral pan-JAK inhibitor, 5-10 mg twice daily. Peripheral blood and lesional scalp punch biopsies were taken from alopecia areata patients. This clone occurred once. The antigen remains undetermined. Germline trimming cut 7 bases from V and 4 bases from J; bases unmatched to any gene: 5. The CDR3 covers 15 residues. Germline assignment: CDR1 WSHSY and CDR2 SAAADI. Once RNA had been extracted, it was reverse transcribed into cDNA to act as the sequencing template. The assay was immunoSEQ multiplex PCR, and TCRdb's table has in-frame clones only and misses some. The data show 190,000 or so clones, roughly 61% seen once.

The V gene is TRBV10-2, the J gene TRBJ2-3; 13 bases are shared with TRBD2. The starting material was CD8+ T cells sorted from blood, obtained at week 24, from a patient treated with tofacitinib. This clonotype was obtained from a human donor with alopecia areata. The CDR3 loop is CASTTSGGVADTQYF. For the CDR3, the DNA is TGCGCCAGCACAACTAGCGGGGGGGTCGCAGATACGCAGTATTTT.